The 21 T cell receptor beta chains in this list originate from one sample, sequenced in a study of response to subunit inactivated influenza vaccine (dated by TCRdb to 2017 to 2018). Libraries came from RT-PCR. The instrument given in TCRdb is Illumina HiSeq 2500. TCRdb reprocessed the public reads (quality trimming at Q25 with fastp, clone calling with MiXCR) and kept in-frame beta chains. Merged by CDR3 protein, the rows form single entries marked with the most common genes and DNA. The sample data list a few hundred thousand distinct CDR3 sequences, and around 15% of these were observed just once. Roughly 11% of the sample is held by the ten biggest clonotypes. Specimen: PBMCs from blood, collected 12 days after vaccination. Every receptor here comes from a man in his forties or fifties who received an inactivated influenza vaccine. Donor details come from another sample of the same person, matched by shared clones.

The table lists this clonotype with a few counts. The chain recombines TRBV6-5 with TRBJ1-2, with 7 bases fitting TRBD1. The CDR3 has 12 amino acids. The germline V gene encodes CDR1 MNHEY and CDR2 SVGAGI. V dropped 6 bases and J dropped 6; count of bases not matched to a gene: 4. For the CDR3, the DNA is TGTGCCAGCAGATCGACAGGGCATGGCTACACCTTC. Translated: CASRSTGHGYTF.

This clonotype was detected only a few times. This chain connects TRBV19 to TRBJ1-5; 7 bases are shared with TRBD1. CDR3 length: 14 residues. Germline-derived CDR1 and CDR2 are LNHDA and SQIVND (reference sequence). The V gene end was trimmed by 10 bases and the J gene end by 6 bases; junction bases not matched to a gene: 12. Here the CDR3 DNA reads TGTGCCACCCAGCGAACCAGGGGGTCTCAGCCCCAGCATTTT. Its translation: CATQRTRGSQPQHF.

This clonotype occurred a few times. For the CDR3, the DNA is TGCAGCGGGGGACAAACCGGGGAGCTGTTTTTT. Translating it yields CSGGQTGELFF. This chain uses TRBV29-1 with TRBJ2-2; weak D call: TRBD1 (6 bases). CDR3 length: 11 amino acids. Germline V CDR1 and CDR2: SQVTM, ANQGSEA. The V end was cut by 7 bases, the J end by 5 bases, with 8 bases between.

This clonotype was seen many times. This CDR3 reads CASSLGTGRINQPQHF. DNA of the CDR3: TGTGCCAGCAGCTTAGGAACGGGACGGATCAATCAGCCCCAGCATTTT. The chain employs TRBV7-9 and TRBJ1-5; a weak D match, TRBD1 (5 bases). The CDR3 covers 16 residues. Per germline, CDR1 SEHNR and CDR2 FQNEAQ (reference sequence). Trimming pared 1 base from V and 3 bases from J, leaving 13 bases between.

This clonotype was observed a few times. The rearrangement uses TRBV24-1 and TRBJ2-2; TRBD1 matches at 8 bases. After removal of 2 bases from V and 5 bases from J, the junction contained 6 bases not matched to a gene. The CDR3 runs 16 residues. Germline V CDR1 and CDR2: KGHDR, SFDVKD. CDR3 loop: CATSDSSGQGTGELFF. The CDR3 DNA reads TGTGCCACCAGTGATTCCTCCGGACAGGGAACCGGGGAGCTGTTTTTT.

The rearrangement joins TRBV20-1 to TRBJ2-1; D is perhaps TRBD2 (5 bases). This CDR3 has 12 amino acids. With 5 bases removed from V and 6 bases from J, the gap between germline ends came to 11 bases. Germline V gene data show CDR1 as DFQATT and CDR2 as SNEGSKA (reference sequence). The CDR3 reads CSAGGKGNEQFF. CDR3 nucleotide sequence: TGCAGTGCTGGAGGAAAAGGCAATGAGCAGTTCTTC.

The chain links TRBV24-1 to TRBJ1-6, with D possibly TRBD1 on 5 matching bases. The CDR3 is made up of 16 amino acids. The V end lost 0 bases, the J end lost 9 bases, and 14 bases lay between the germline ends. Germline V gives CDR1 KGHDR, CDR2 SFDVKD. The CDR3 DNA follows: TGTGCCACCAGTGATTTGCACGGGACCTGGGGTTCACCCCTCCACTTT. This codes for CATSDLHGTWGSPLHF.

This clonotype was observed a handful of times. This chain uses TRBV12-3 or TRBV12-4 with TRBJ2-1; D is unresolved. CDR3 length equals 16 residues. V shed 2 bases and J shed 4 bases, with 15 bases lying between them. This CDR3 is CASSLYGPGGYNEQFF. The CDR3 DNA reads TGTGCCAGCAGTTTATACGGCCCCGGTGGATACAATGAGCAGTTCTTC.

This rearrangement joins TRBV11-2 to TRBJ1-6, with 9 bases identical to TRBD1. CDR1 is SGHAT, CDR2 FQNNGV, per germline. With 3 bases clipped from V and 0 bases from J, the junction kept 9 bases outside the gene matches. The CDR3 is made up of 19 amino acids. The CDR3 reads CASSFTGTGSRSYNSPLHF. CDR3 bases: TGTGCCAGCAGCTTCACCGGGACAGGGTCTCGCTCCTATAATTCACCCCTCCACTTT.

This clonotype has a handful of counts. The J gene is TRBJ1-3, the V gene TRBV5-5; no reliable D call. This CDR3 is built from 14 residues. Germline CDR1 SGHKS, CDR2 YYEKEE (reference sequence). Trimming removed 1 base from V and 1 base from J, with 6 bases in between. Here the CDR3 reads CASSLLGSGNTIYF. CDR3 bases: TGTGCCAGCAGCTTGTTAGGGTCTGGAAACACCATATATTTT.

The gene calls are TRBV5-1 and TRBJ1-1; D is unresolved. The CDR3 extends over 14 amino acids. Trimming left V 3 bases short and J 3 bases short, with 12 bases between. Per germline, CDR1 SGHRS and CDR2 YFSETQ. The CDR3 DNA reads TGCGCCAGCAGCTCTATTGGTCAGGACACTGAAGCTTTCTTT. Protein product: CASSSIGQDTEAFF.

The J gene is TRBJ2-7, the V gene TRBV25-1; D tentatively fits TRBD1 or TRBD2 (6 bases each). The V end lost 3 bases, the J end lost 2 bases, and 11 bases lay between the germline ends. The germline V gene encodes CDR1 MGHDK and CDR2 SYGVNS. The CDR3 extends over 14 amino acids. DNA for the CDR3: TGTGCCAGCAGTGATAATAGGGGGGCCTACGAGCAGTACTTC. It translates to CASSDNRGAYEQYF.

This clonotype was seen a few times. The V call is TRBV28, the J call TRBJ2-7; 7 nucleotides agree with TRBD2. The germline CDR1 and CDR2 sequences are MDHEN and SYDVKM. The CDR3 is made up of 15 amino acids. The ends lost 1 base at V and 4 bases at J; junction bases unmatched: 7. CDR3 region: CASSLSLSGNYEQYF. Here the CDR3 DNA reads TGTGCCAGCAGTTTATCCCTAAGCGGGAATTACGAGCAGTACTTC.

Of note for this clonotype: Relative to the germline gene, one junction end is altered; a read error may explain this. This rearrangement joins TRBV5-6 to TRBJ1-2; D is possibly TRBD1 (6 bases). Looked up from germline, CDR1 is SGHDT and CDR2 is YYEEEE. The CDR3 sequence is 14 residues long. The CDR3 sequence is CASSLQGSKYGYTF. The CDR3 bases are TGTGCCAGCAGCTTACAGGGCTCTAAGTATGGCTACACCTTC. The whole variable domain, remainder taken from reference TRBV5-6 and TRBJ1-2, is DAGVTQSPTHLIKTRGQQVTLRCSPKSGHDTVSWYQQALGQGPQFIFQYYEEEERQRGNFPDRFSGHQFPNYSSELNVNALLLGDSALYLCASSLQGSKYGYTFGSGTRLTVV.

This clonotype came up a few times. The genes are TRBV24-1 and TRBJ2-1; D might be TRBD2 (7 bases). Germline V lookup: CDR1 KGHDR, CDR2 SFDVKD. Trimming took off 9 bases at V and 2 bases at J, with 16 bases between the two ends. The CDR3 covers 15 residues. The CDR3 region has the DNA TGTGCCACCGCGCCAGGGGAGGGACCCTACAATGAGCAGTTCTTC. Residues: CATAPGEGPYNEQFF.

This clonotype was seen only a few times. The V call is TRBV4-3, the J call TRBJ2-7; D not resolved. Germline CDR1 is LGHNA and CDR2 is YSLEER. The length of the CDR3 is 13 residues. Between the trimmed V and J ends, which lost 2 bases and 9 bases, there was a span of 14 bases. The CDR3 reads CASSQLPGTAQYF. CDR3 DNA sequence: TGCGCCAGCAGCCAACTCCCGGGCACGGCGCAGTACTTC.

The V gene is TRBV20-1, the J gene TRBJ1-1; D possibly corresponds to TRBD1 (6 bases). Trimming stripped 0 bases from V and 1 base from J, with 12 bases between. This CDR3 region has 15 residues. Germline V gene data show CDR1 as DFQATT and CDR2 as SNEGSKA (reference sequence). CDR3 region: CSARDLDRSNTEAFF. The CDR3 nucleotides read TGCAGTGCTAGAGATCTAGACAGGTCGAACACTGAAGCTTTCTTT.

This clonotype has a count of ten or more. The CDR3 is CASSLVYLTGPFQYF. CDR3 in DNA: TGTGCCAGCAGCTTAGTTTATTTGACAGGCCCCTTTCAGTACTTC. V is TRBV7-9 and J is TRBJ2-4; possibly TRBD1 for D (6 bases). The CDR3 is 15 amino acids. CDR1 is SEHNR, CDR2 FQNEAQ, per germline (reference sequence). Deletions cut 1 base from V and 11 bases from J, with 18 bases between.

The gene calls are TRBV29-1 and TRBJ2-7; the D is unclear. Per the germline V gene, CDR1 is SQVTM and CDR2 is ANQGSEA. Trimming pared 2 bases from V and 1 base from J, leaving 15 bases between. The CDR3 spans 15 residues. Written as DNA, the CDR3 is TGCAGCGTTGAATTCCCCTATTCCGGGTCCTACGAGCAGTACTTC. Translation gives CSVEFPYSGSYEQYF.

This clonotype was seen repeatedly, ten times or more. The CDR3 sequence: CASSLTGGSEKLFF. The CDR3 DNA reads TGTGCCAGCAGCTTAACCGGGGGGAGTGAAAAACTGTTTTTT. The chain combines TRBV7-9 with TRBJ1-4; a weak D match, TRBD1 (5 bases). V was pared by 2 bases and J by 7 bases, with 11 bases between. This CDR3 contains 14 residues. Per the germline V gene, CDR1 is SEHNR and CDR2 is FQNEAQ (reference sequence).

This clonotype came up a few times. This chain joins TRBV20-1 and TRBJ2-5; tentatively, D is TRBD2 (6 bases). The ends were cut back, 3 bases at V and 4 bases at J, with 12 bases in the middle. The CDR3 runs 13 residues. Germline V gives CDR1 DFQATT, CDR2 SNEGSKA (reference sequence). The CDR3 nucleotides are TGCAGTGCTAGCCCGGGAGTGGTAGAGACCCAGTACTTC. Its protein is CSASPGVVETQYF.